The 8 T cell receptor beta chains given below trace back to one sample, sequenced in a study of Ad26.COV2.S vaccination and SARS-CoV-2 variants. Clones were sequenced by immunoSEQ multiplex PCR, and TCRdb holds only the in-frame ones, with some missing. The data contain more than 400,000 clones, about 90% of them singletons. Treatment in this sample: approximately 18 received Ad26.COV2.S at low or high dose, single or two shots; about 5 received placebo; per-sample allocation not given. Samples came from day 63 after the first vaccine or placebo injection. The material sequenced was peripheral blood, taken in a trial of Ad26.COV2.S vaccine versus placebo. The receptor set was obtained from a person aged 18 to 59 who received the Ad26.COV2.S COVID-19 vaccine or a placebo.

The chain couples TRBV11-3 to TRBJ2-5; 7 nucleotides line up with TRBD2. Germline CDR1 reads SGHNT; CDR2 reads YENEEA. The CDR3 runs 14 residues. Trimming cost V 5 bases and J 2 bases; bases outside gene matches: 5. The CDR3 nucleotides are TGTGCCAGCAGCCGAGGGAGGGCACAAGAGACCCAGTACTTC. Its translation is CASSRGRAQETQYF.

The rearrangement links TRBV5-1 to TRBJ2-7; 8 bases align to TRBD2. Germline V CDR1 and CDR2: SGHRS, YFSETQ. V was pared by 4 bases and J by 6 bases, with 6 bases of the junction left unmatched. This CDR3 spans 13 amino acids. The CDR3 DNA reads as TGCGCCAGCAGCCAGGGACTAGTTAGCGAGCAGTACTTC. Encoded protein: CASSQGLVSEQYF.

The chain links TRBV5-1 to TRBJ1-3, with no clear D. The CDR3 totals 13 residues. V lost 5 bases to trimming and J lost 9 bases, with 15 bases between them. The germline V gene has CDR1 SGHRS and CDR2 YFSETQ. CDR3 DNA sequence: TGCGCCAGCAGTGAGCAGACCTCGACCACCATATATTTT. This codes for CASSEQTSTTIYF.

The V call is TRBV12-3 or TRBV12-4, the J call TRBJ1-2, with D unclear. With 5 bases removed from V and 6 bases from J, the gap between germline ends came to 10 bases. CDR3 length: 12 amino acids. The CDR3 region has the DNA TGTGCCAGCAGTCCGGGTGAGGATGGCTACACCTTC. Translating it yields CASSPGEDGYTF.

The V and J genes are TRBV6-2 or TRBV6-3 and TRBJ2-7, with TRBD2 matching over 8 bases. From germline, CDR1 is MNHEY and CDR2 SVGEGT. The trim removed 2 bases at V and 2 bases at J, leaving 5 bases unmatched. The CDR3 contains 15 residues. The CDR3 bases are TGTGCCAGCAGTTACAGCGGGAGTTGGACCTACGAGCAGTACTTC. Encoded protein: CASSYSGSWTYEQYF.

The J gene is TRBJ2-1, the V gene TRBV30; TRBD2 matches at 15 bases. The J segment lost 3 bases and the V segment lost 1 base, leaving 4 bases of the junction unmatched. CDR1 GTSNPN and CDR2 SVGIG come from the germline V gene (reference sequence). The CDR3 is 17 residues long. CDR3 sequence reads: CAWSGTSGRAVYNEQFF. CDR3 nucleotide sequence: TGTGCCTGGAGTGGGACTAGCGGGAGGGCCGTCTACAATGAGCAGTTCTTC.

The chain links TRBV28 to TRBJ2-5, with D perhaps being TRBD1 or TRBD2 (5 bases each). The CDR3 runs to 15 residues. Looked up from germline, CDR1 is MDHEN and CDR2 is SYDVKM. Trimming took off 5 bases at V and 5 bases at J, with 18 bases between the two ends. The CDR3 protein is CASSRLQVSGETQYF. The CDR3 DNA reads TGTGCCAGCAGTCGACTACAGGTCTCCGGGGAGACCCAGTACTTC. The whole variable domain, remainder taken from reference TRBV28 and TRBJ2-5, is DVKVTQSSRYLVKRTGEKVFLECVQDMDHENMFWYRQDPGLGLRLIYFSYDVKMKEKGDIPEGYSVSREKKERFSLILESASTNQTSMYLCASSRLQVSGETQYFGPGTRLLVL.

The rearrangement uses TRBV6-5 and TRBJ2-5, with D unclear. The length of the CDR3 is 12 residues. Germline values: CDR1 MNHEY, CDR2 SVGAGI. V was shortened by 11 bases and J by 3 bases, with 13 bases between the two germline ends. The CDR3: CAQPGQKETQYF. CDR3 coding DNA: TGTGCCCAGCCAGGCCAGAAAGAGACCCAGTACTTC.